The T cell receptor beta chain under discussion was sequenced for a study of T cell repertoires in cytomegalovirus infection. Study-level results: Ex vivo, HLA-C-restricted CMV-specific TCR beta clonotypes prevailed over the rest of the response.

This clonotype occurred many times. Its specificity is unknown. TCRdb re-derived calls from the reads in MiXCR, one entry per CDR3 protein. The sample carries more than 75,000 distinct CDR3 sequences, about 3.8% recorded once. Germline CDR1 reads SGHVS; CDR2 reads FQNEAQ. The CDR3 is 13 residues long. V lost 1 base to trimming and J lost 14 bases; unmatched junction nucleotides: 8. The sample taken for sequencing was PBMCs. The V call is TRBV7-8, the J call TRBJ1-5; TRBD1 aligns across 7 bases. The clonotype originates from a human donor in good health (CMV status not recorded). Some clones in this sample may be carry-over from other donors' samples. The chain's CDR3 is CASSLDYGDRKHF. The CDR3 nucleotides read TGTGCCAGCAGCTTAGACTATGGGGACAGAAAGCATTTT.